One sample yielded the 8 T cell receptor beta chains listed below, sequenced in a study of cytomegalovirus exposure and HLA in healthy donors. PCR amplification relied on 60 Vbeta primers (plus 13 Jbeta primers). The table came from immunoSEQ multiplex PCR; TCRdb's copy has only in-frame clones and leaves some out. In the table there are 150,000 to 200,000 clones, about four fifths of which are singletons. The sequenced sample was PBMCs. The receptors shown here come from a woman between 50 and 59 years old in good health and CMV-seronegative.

This CDR3 reads CATRDRTTEAFF. CDR3 in DNA: TGTGCCACCCGGGACAGGACGACTGAAGCTTTCTTT. The chain is built from TRBV10-3 and TRBJ1-1; 8 bases are shared with TRBD1. The CDR3 runs 12 residues. J was trimmed by 5 bases and V by 10 bases; bases with no gene match: 6. The germline gives CDR1 ENHRY, CDR2 SYGVKD.

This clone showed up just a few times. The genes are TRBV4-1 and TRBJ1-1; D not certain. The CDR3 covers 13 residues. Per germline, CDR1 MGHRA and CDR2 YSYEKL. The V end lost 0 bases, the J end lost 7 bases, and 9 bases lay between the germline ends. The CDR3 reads CASSQEGGGEAFF. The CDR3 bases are TGCGCCAGCAGCCAAGAGGGAGGTGGTGAAGCTTTCTTT.

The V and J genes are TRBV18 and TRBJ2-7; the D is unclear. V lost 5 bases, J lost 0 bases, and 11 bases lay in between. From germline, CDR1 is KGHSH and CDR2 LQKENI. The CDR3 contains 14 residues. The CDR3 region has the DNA TGTGCCAGCTCATCGTCCCCGAGCTCCTACGAGCAGTACTTC. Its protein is CASSSSPSSYEQYF.

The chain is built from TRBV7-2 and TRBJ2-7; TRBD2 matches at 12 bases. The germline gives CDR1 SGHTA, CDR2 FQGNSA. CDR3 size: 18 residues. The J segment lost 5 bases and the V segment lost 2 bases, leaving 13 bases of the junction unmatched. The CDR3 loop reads CASSLRPGTSGSYDEQYF. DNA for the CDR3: TGTGCCAGCAGCTTACGTCCCGGGACTAGCGGGTCGTACGACGAGCAGTACTTC.

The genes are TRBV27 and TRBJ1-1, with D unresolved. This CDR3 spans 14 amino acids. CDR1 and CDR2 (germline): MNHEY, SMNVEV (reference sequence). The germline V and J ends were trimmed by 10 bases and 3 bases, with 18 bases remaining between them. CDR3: CATRITGGDTEAFF. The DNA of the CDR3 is TGTGCCACCAGGATTACGGGAGGCGACACTGAAGCTTTCTTT.

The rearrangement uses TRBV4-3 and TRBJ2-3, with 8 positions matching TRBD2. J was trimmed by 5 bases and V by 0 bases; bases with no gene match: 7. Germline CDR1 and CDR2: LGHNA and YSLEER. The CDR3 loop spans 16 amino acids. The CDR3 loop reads CASSQESGGPGDTQYF. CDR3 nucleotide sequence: TGCGCCAGCAGCCAAGAATCGGGAGGGCCTGGAGATACGCAGTATTTT.

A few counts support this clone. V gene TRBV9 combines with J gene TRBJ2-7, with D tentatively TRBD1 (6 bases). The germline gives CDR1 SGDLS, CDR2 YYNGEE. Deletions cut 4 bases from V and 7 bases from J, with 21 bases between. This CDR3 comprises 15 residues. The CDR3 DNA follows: TGTGCCAGCAGCCCTAACGGCATCCCTCAGGGGGAGCAGTACTTC. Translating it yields CASSPNGIPQGEQYF.

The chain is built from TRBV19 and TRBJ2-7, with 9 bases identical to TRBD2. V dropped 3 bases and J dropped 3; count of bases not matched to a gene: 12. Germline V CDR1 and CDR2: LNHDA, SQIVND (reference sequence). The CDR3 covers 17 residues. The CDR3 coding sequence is TGTGCCAGTAGTATGGGCGGCGGGAGGGCCACAGGCTACGAGCAGTACTTC. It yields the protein CASSMGGGRATGYEQYF.